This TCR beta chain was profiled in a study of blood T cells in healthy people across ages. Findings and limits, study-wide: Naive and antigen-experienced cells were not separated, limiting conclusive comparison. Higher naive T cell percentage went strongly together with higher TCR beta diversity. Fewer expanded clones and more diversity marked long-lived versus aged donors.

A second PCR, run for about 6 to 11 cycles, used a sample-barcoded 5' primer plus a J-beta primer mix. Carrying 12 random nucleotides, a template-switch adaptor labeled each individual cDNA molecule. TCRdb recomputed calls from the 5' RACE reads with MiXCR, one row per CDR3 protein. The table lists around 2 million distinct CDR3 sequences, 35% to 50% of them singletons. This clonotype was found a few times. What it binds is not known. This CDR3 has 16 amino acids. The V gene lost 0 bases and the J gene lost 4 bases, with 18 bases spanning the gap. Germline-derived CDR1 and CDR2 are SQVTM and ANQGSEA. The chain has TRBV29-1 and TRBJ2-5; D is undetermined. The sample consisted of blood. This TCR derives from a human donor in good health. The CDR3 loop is CSVEDPWARMGETQYF. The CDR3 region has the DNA TGCAGCGTTGAAGATCCCTGGGCGCGAATGGGAGAGACCCAGTACTTC.